This T cell receptor beta chain was captured in a study of vaccination and CD4 T cells after COVID-19. Study context: Cells were stimulated with overlapping spike peptides from SARS-CoV-2, HCoV-NL63, HCoV-OC43 and HCoV-229E.

Regarding treatment: roughly ten-day PBMC culture with coronavirus spike peptide pools or control peptides (ViraFEST assay). Before the COVID-19 pandemic (2011-2018), CD4+ T cells were obtained from the unexposed donor. Peptide pool stimulation in ViraFEST expanded antigen-specific T cells, whose TCRs were then sequenced. This CDR3 has 17 residues. Germline V gene sequence: CDR1 LNHDA, CDR2 SQIVND (reference sequence). V shed 5 bases and J shed 3 bases, with 21 bases lying between them. An Oncomine TCR Beta short-read assay was used to sequence the DNA from cultured CD4+ T cells. MiXCR was run by TCRdb on the PCR reads, yielding one entry per CDR3 protein. The repertoire holds 4,000 to 5,000 distinct CDR3 sequences, with roughly 64% as singletons. Comments on this clonotype: Its antigen is still unknown.

The clonotype was recovered from a human donor in good health. This chain connects TRBV19 to TRBJ2-3; possible D gene TRBD2, 6 bases. Material: CD4+ T cells from blood, cultured in vitro. The CDR3 reads CASSVGSVGLATDTQYF. CDR3 nucleotides: TGTGCCAGTAGTGTAGGATCGGTGGGACTGGCAACAGATACGCAGTATTTT.